Following are 10 T cell receptor beta chains from one sample sequenced in a study of T-cell memory formation after mild COVID-19. Each CDR3 protein is one row after TCRdb ran MiXCR on the 5' RACE reads. The data contain fewer than 250,000 distinct CDR3 sequences, around 25% of them singletons. What was sequenced was PBMCs or a T cell subset sorted from them (not recorded which). The source of these receptors is an adult woman who had mild COVID-19 (a few samples of this study predate the infection). Cell type and time point are not known.

V gene TRBV5-1 combines with J gene TRBJ2-1, with 10 bases lining up with TRBD2. Trimming at V came to 2 bases and at J to 9 bases, leaving 8 bases not matched to a gene. The CDR3 loop spans 15 amino acids. The V gene's germline CDR1 is SGHRS and CDR2 YFSETQ. In DNA form, the CDR3 reads TGCGCCAGCAGCTTATCAGCGGGGGGGTTACTTGAGCAGTTCTTC. It yields the protein CASSLSAGGLLEQFF.

This chain joins TRBV5-1 and TRBJ1-5; 8 nucleotides agree with TRBD1. The CDR3 totals 15 residues. The germline V gene has CDR1 SGHRS and CDR2 YFSETQ. After removal of 7 bases from V and 6 bases from J, the junction contained 12 bases not matched to a gene. DNA for the CDR3: TGCGCCAGCGCCTCGACAGGGGCGAGAGGTCAGCCCCAGCATTTT. This translates into CASASTGARGQPQHF.

A few counts support this clonotype. The V call is TRBV5-1, the J call TRBJ2-7; 12 positions match TRBD1. The CDR3 extends over 14 amino acids. CDR1 is SGHRS, CDR2 YFSETQ, per germline. The J segment lost 4 bases and the V segment lost 7 bases, leaving 6 bases of the junction unmatched. CDR3 DNA: TGCGCCAGCCACTGGGGACAGGGGGCTTACGAGCAGTACTTC. Amino acids: CASHWGQGAYEQYF.

This rearrangement joins TRBV7-2 to TRBJ2-5; 15 positions agree with TRBD2. V lost 1 base to trimming and J lost 5 bases; unmatched junction nucleotides: 8. Germline V lookup: CDR1 SGHTA, CDR2 FQGNSA. This CDR3 has 18 amino acids. CDR3 nucleotide sequence: TGTGCCAGCAGCTTAGGGGGACTAGCGGGAGGCTCCTCGGAGACCCAGTACTTC. Its translation is CASSLGGLAGGSSETQYF. Using reference TRBV7-2 and TRBJ2-5 for the parts outside the CDR3, the full variable domain is GAGVSQSPSNKVTEKGKDVELRCDPISGHTALYWYRQSLGQGLEFLIYFQGNSAPDKSGLPSDRFSAERTGGSVSTLTIQRTQQEDSAVYLCASSLGGLAGGSSETQYFGPGTRLLVL.

The CDR3 sequence is CASSMYRGPYEQYF. The DNA for the CDR3 is TGTGCCAGCAGCATGTACAGGGGGCCCTACGAGCAGTACTTC. This chain links TRBV7-2 with TRBJ2-7; 9 bases fit TRBD1. Germline V gene lookup returns CDR1 SGHTA and CDR2 FQGNSA. J lost 2 bases, V lost 5 bases, and 4 bases had no gene match. The CDR3 contains 14 residues.

The chain couples TRBV6-2 or TRBV6-3 to TRBJ2-7; 9 bases line up with TRBD1. V dropped 5 bases and J dropped 3; count of bases not matched to a gene: 8. CDR1 and CDR2 from the germline V gene are MNHEY and SVGEGT. The CDR3 totals 15 residues. This chain's CDR3 is CASSISATGGYEQYF. In DNA form, the CDR3 reads TGTGCCAGCAGTATATCCGCGACAGGGGGCTACGAGCAGTACTTC.

V gene TRBV27 combines with J gene TRBJ2-3; 8 bases map to TRBD2. The V and J ends lost 5 bases and 3 bases, in that order; junction bases with no gene match: 4. CDR3 length: 14 amino acids. Looked up from germline, CDR1 is MNHEY and CDR2 is SMNVEV (reference sequence). CDR3 sequence reads: CASSGLATTDTQYF. The CDR3 DNA reads as TGTGCCAGCAGTGGACTAGCAACAACAGATACGCAGTATTTT.

This clonotype has only a few counts. The chain has TRBV15 and TRBJ2-1; TRBD2 matches at 14 bases. CDR1 and CDR2 (germline): LNHNV, YYDKDF (reference sequence). J was trimmed by 8 bases and V by 1 base; bases with no gene match: 4. The CDR3 loop spans 16 amino acids. The chain's CDR3 is CATSRVGLAGVDEQFF. DNA of the CDR3: TGTGCCACCAGCAGAGTGGGACTAGCGGGAGTGGATGAGCAGTTCTTC.

The rearrangement joins TRBV3-1 to TRBJ1-6; 9 bases match TRBD1. CDR3 size: 16 residues. CDR1 is LGHDT and CDR2 is YNNKEL in the germline V gene (reference sequence). Trimming cost V 1 base and J 9 bases; bases outside gene matches: 7. The CDR3 DNA is TGTGCCAGCAGCCAAGGCCCCGGGACAGGGAGTTCACCCCTCCACTTT. As protein: CASSQGPGTGSSPLHF.

This clonotype was counted a few times. CDR3 nucleotide sequence: TGTGCCAGCAGCTTAGTGGCTAGCGGGGGGGAACGGTACGAGCAGTACTTC. Its protein product is CASSLVASGGERYEQYF. V gene TRBV7-6 combines with J gene TRBJ2-7, with 12 positions matching TRBD2. This CDR3 spans 17 amino acids. The V and J ends lost 1 base and 4 bases, in that order; junction bases with no gene match: 8. Per the germline V gene, CDR1 is SGHVS and CDR2 is FNYEAQ.